Included here is one TCR beta chain sequence, with context. These data are taken from a study of shared clonotypes between healthy human individuals. Unmatched junction bases numbered 7, after V lost 3 bases and J lost 6 bases. Germline V gives CDR1 MDHEN, CDR2 SYDVKM. CDR3 size: 15 residues. Sequencing was performed with immunoSEQ multiplex PCR; in TCRdb, only in-frame clones are kept and a portion is missing. The sample has about 460,000 clones; around 77% are singletons. Adult Caucasians living in Nashville, Tennessee made up all of the donors. This TCR was sampled from a middle-aged woman in good health. Some clones in this sample may be carry-over from other donors' samples. Sequenced material: PBMCs. The rearrangement joins TRBV28 to TRBJ2-1; 8 bases are shared with TRBD1. CDR3 sequence: CASSLAGGAFNEQFF. In DNA form, the CDR3 reads TGTGCCAGCAGTTTGGCAGGGGGCGCCTTCAATGAGCAGTTCTTC.